A single sample is the source of the 9 T cell receptor beta chains below, sequenced in a study of cytomegalovirus exposure and HLA in healthy donors. The repertoire was sequenced with immunoSEQ multiplex PCR; TCRdb's copy has only in-frame clones and lacks some. This sample has some 150,000 clones, with approximately 90% found just once. Material: PBMCs. These receptors came from a woman aged 30 to 39 in good health and CMV-seropositive.

CDR3 loop: CASSLAQGGGGYTF. CDR3 DNA: TGTGCCAGCAGCTTGGCCCAGGGGGGAGGTGGCTACACCTTC. V is TRBV5-6 and J is TRBJ1-2; 7 nucleotides align to TRBD1. The CDR3 runs 14 residues. Germline-derived CDR1 and CDR2 are SGHDT and YYEEEE. V trimming: 0 bases; J trimming: 7 bases; junction bases outside the gene matches: 6.

The V and J genes are TRBV27 and TRBJ2-3; maybe TRBD2 (5 bases). CDR1 is MNHEY, CDR2 SMNVEV, per germline (reference sequence). This CDR3 contains 16 residues. Trimming removed 4 bases at V and 5 bases at J, with 19 bases between. The CDR3 protein is CASSSRLTYTKDTQYF. Written as DNA, the CDR3 is TGTGCCAGCAGTTCCCGACTAACCTACACCAAAGATACGCAGTATTTT.

The chain links TRBV7-2 to TRBJ2-7, with TRBD2 matching over 9 bases. The germline V gene encodes CDR1 SGHTA and CDR2 FQGNSA. Trimming removed 1 base from V and 7 bases from J; junction bases left unmatched: 5. CDR3 length: 14 amino acids. This CDR3 is CASSLGLAVGEQYF. The CDR3 coding sequence is TGTGCCAGCAGCTTAGGACTAGCGGTGGGGGAGCAGTACTTC.

V gene TRBV7-2 combines with J gene TRBJ2-2, with 9 bases fitting TRBD1. CDR3 size: 16 residues. The V gene's germline CDR1 is SGHTA and CDR2 FQGNSA. The V segment lost 5 bases and the J segment 5 bases; nucleotides outside the gene matches: 9. CDR3 coding DNA: TGTGCCAGCAGCCGAAGACAGGGGGTAAAAACCGGGGAGCTGTTTTTT. Its protein is CASSRRQGVKTGELFF.

V gene TRBV5-1 combines with J gene TRBJ2-1; D might be TRBD1 (5 bases). The CDR3 spans 15 residues. The germline gives CDR1 SGHRS, CDR2 YFSETQ. V was clipped by 0 bases and J by 4 bases, with 11 bases between them. As DNA, the CDR3 is TGCGCCAGCAGCTTGGGGCAGGGTCAGTACAATGAGCAGTTCTTC. Residues: CASSLGQGQYNEQFF.

The chain is built from TRBV5-5 and TRBJ1-3; no definite D call. In germline, CDR1 is SGHKS, CDR2 YYEKEE (reference sequence). V was clipped by 6 bases and J by 0 bases, with 13 bases between them. The CDR3 is 15 residues long. Written as DNA, the CDR3 is TGTGCCAGCAACGATGGACTCTACTCTGGAAACACCATATATTTT. Its translation is CASNDGLYSGNTIYF.

The chain is built from TRBV6-5 and TRBJ2-5; D might be TRBD2 (6 bases). The V end lost 0 bases, the J end lost 6 bases, and 14 bases lay between the germline ends. The length of the CDR3 is 15 residues. Germline lookup yields CDR1 MNHEY and CDR2 SVGAGI. DNA for the CDR3: TGTGCCAGCAGTTACTCGCTGCGGGGTATAAAGACCCAGTACTTC. It is translated as CASSYSLRGIKTQYF.

The chain combines TRBV2 with TRBJ2-3; 9 bases map to TRBD2. CDR1 is SNHLY and CDR2 is FYNNEI in the germline V gene. The trim removed 6 bases at V and 5 bases at J, leaving 9 bases unmatched. The CDR3 consists of 15 residues. For the CDR3, the DNA is TGTGCCAGCAGCCCTCTAGCGGGGTCTCTAGATACGCAGTATTTT. Translated: CASSPLAGSLDTQYF.

The chain couples TRBV19 to TRBJ2-7; 10 bases agree with TRBD1. The CDR3 runs 14 residues. The V segment lost 5 bases and the J segment 5 bases; nucleotides outside the gene matches: 6. Germline CDR1 is LNHDA and CDR2 is SQIVND (reference sequence). The CDR3 reads CASSARQGANEQYF. DNA for the CDR3: TGTGCCAGTAGTGCGAGACAGGGGGCCAACGAGCAGTACTTC.